This record concerns one T cell receptor (beta chain) sequence. What it recognizes is unknown. The time point is: pre-sensitization, week 0. Treatment noted: therapeutic diphenylcyclopropenone sensitization with weekly scalp DPC. Total RNA was isolated from unfractionated whole blood. This record belongs to a study of human T cells and chemical hapten exposure. TCRdb processed the RACE reads anew with MiXCR; each CDR3 protein has one entry. The table includes nearly 110,000 distinct CDR3 sequences, roughly 12% detected once. V was clipped by 6 bases and J by 2 bases, with 19 bases between them. CDR3 size: 16 residues. CDR1 and CDR2 (germline): MNHEY, SMNVEV (reference sequence). Study conclusions and caveats: Patch test score tracked positively with PT1 expanded TCR counts.

J is TRBJ1-1 and V is TRBV27; possible D gene TRBD1, 6 bases. The sequenced sample was whole blood, obtained in connection with sensitization to the hapten diphenylcyclopropenone (DPC). The receptor's source is a woman between 50 and 59 years old with alopecia areata. Some clones in this sample may be carry-over from other donors' samples. The CDR3 is CASRRDRRGPNTEAFF. CDR3 nucleotides: TGTGCCAGCAGAAGAGACAGGCGTGGCCCTAACACTGAAGCTTTCTTT.